What follows are 20 T cell receptor beta chains derived from one specimen sequenced in a study of blood T cells in healthy people across ages. The authors ran a second PCR of 7 to 11 cycles using a sample-barcoded 5' primer and a J-beta primer mix. TCRdb processed the 5' RACE reads anew with MiXCR; each CDR3 protein has one entry. The sample lists fewer than 900,000 distinct CDR3 sequences; approximately 50% were seen once. Sequenced material: blood. The receptors derive from an older woman in good health.

The V gene is TRBV3-1, the J gene TRBJ1-6, with unresolved D. CDR1 and CDR2 (germline): LGHDT, YNNKEL (reference sequence). This CDR3 has 13 residues. V lost 1 base and J lost 14, with 12 bases in between. DNA of the CDR3: TGTGCCAGCAGCCAAGTCTTGAGCTTGGCCCTCCACTTT. Protein sequence: CASSQVLSLALHF.

The rearrangement links TRBV20-1 to TRBJ2-4; D may be TRBD1 (7 bases). Germline CDR1 and CDR2: DFQATT and SNEGSKA (reference sequence). Trimming removed 6 bases at V and 10 bases at J, with 22 bases between. This CDR3 spans 14 amino acids. CDR3 nucleotides: TGCAGTGCCAGCGGAGGGGGCCAAGGGACAATTCAGTACTTC. Encoded protein: CSASGGGQGTIQYF.

This clonotype has just a few counts. The chain is built from TRBV3-1 and TRBJ2-5; D might be TRBD1 or TRBD2, each matching 5 bases. Per germline, CDR1 LGHDT and CDR2 YNNKEL (reference sequence). The CDR3 has 11 residues. Trimming pared 6 bases from V and 11 bases from J, leaving 13 bases between. CDR3 amino acids: CASSTVGEQYF. As DNA, the CDR3 is TGTGCCAGCAGTACAGTGGGGGAGCAGTACTTC.

V and J are TRBV2 and TRBJ1-2; 7 bases fit TRBD1. The CDR3 totals 14 residues. Unmatched junction bases numbered 10, after V lost 10 bases and J lost 2 bases. Germline V CDR1 and CDR2: SNHLY, FYNNEI. The CDR3 reads CANSGSQGNYGYTF. The CDR3 DNA sequence: TGTGCCAACTCGGGGTCACAGGGGAACTATGGCTACACCTTC.

Comment on this clonotype: At one boundary the junction diverges from the germline segment, which might be a read error. The chain employs TRBV4-2 and TRBJ2-1; 8 bases agree with TRBD2. CDR1 and CDR2 (germline): LGHNA, YNFKEQ. The CDR3 contains 15 residues. CDR3 residues: CASRQGSGGYNEQFF. The DNA of the CDR3 is TGTGCCAGCAGGCAAGGTTCGGGAGGGTACAATGAGCAGTTCTTC.

This chain uses TRBV7-2 with TRBJ2-1; 7 positions match TRBD2. Trimming cost V 4 bases and J 4 bases; bases outside gene matches: 10. The germline CDR1 and CDR2 sequences are SGHTA and FQGNSA. This CDR3 spans 16 amino acids. The CDR3 region has the DNA TGTGCCAGCAGCTCTAGGAATAGCGGGTGGTACAATGAGCAGTTCTTC. As protein: CASSSRNSGWYNEQFF.

This chain links TRBV7-2 with TRBJ1-1; tentative D call: TRBD1 (5 bases). Per the germline V gene, CDR1 is SGHTA and CDR2 is FQGNSA. Trimming removed 5 bases from V and 10 bases from J, with 17 bases in between. The CDR3 covers 13 residues. In nucleotides, the CDR3 is TGTGCCAGCAGCCTCACCGGGACTACGAGAGCTTTCTTT. This translates into CASSLTGTTRAFF.

This clonotype was picked up a small number of times. The rearrangement links TRBV4-2 to TRBJ1-2; a weak D match, TRBD1 (6 bases). Germline CDR1 and CDR2: LGHNA and YNFKEQ. This CDR3 is built from 15 residues. V was shortened by 0 bases and J by 4 bases, with 12 bases between the two germline ends. The CDR3 sequence: CASSQDPEQGYGYTF. The CDR3 nucleotides read TGTGCCAGCAGCCAAGATCCGGAACAGGGCTATGGCTACACCTTC.

This clonotype turned up a few times. The genes are TRBV29-1 and TRBJ2-7; possible D gene TRBD1, 6 bases. Looked up from germline, CDR1 is SQVTM and CDR2 is ANQGSEA. The CDR3 is 11 residues long. Deletions cut 4 bases from V and 5 bases from J, with 9 bases between. The CDR3 loop reads CSVATGHEQYF. Here the CDR3 DNA reads TGCAGCGTTGCGACAGGCCACGAGCAGTACTTC.

This clonotype was counted only a few times. The CDR3 loop is CASRLRRRGLSSNTGELFF. The CDR3 bases are TGCGCCAGCCGACTTCGCCGCCGTGGCTTAAGCTCGAACACCGGGGAGCTGTTTTTT. The gene calls are TRBV5-1 and TRBJ2-2; unclear D gene. Germline V gives CDR1 SGHRS, CDR2 YFSETQ. V shed 7 bases and J shed 0 bases, with 25 bases lying between them. The CDR3 is made up of 19 amino acids.

This clonotype was observed a handful of times. The rearrangement uses TRBV20-1 and TRBJ2-7; 9 bases map to TRBD2. V lost 0 bases to trimming and J lost 2 bases; unmatched junction nucleotides: 5. The germline V gene encodes CDR1 DFQATT and CDR2 SNEGSKA (reference sequence). The CDR3 covers 15 residues. DNA of the CDR3: TGCAGTGCTAGAGAAGCAATAGCGGGGGCCTACGAGCAGTACTTC. The encoded protein is CSAREAIAGAYEQYF.

In its sample, this clonotype was seen a few times. This chain connects TRBV5-5 to TRBJ2-3; TRBD2 matches 8 bases. This CDR3 is 16 amino acids long. Germline V gene data show CDR1 as SGHKS and CDR2 as YYEKEE (reference sequence). With V trimmed by 4 bases and J by 2 bases, 9 bases remained unmatched. DNA of the CDR3: TGTGCCAGCAGCATGGGAGCGGGAGCGTACACAGATACGCAGTATTTT. This sequence encodes CASSMGAGAYTDTQYF.

The rearrangement links TRBV7-2 to TRBJ1-5; TRBD1 is a possible D gene (5 bases). The V gene's germline CDR1 is SGHTA and CDR2 FQGNSA. The CDR3 contains 14 residues. The ends were cut back, 4 bases at V and 0 bases at J, with 7 bases in the middle. The CDR3: CASSSRVSNQPQHF. CDR3 sequence (DNA): TGTGCCAGCAGCTCCAGGGTTAGCAATCAGCCCCAGCATTTT.

This CDR3 is CATSDLAYGYTF. For the CDR3, the DNA is TGTGCCACCAGTGATTTGGCTTATGGCTACACCTTC. V is TRBV24-1 and J is TRBJ1-2, with D hard to call. Germline lookup yields CDR1 KGHDR and CDR2 SFDVKD. The CDR3 is 12 amino acids. Trimming cost V 0 bases and J 5 bases, with 3 bases left between them.

Only a few counts were recorded for this clonotype. V and J are TRBV7-8 and TRBJ2-7; TRBD2 matches at 10 bases. This CDR3 region has 17 residues. The germline gives CDR1 SGHVS, CDR2 FQNEAQ. The ends lost 1 base at V and 7 bases at J; junction bases unmatched: 13. CDR3 sequence: CASSLEGAGTSVFEQYF. DNA for the CDR3: TGTGCCAGCAGCTTAGAGGGGGCCGGGACTAGCGTCTTTGAGCAGTACTTC.

A few counts support this clonotype. The chain joins TRBV12-3 or TRBV12-4 to TRBJ2-5; D is perhaps TRBD1 (5 bases). Matching the DNA end better, TRBJ2-7 makes the J call doubtful. CDR3 size: 14 residues. This CDR3 reads CASSLEGGRAEQYF. In DNA, the CDR3 is TGTGCCAGCAGTTTAGAGGGCGGCAGGGCCGAGCAGTACTTC.

This clonotype was counted only a few times. This chain joins TRBV15 and TRBJ2-5; D unresolved. Trimming removed 0 bases from V and 5 bases from J, with 7 bases in between. Germline V gene data show CDR1 as LNHNV and CDR2 as YYDKDF (reference sequence). The CDR3 is 13 amino acids. CDR3 amino acids: CATSRDLMETQYF. CDR3 DNA sequence: TGTGCCACCAGCAGAGATCTTATGGAGACCCAGTACTTC.

The J gene is TRBJ2-3, the V gene TRBV7-2, with D perhaps TRBD2 (5 bases). The V end lost 1 base, the J end lost 1 base, and 12 bases lay between the germline ends. CDR1 SGHTA and CDR2 FQGNSA come from the germline V gene. CDR3 size: 16 residues. The CDR3 region has the DNA TGTGCCAGCAGCTTAGTGGAGGTTAGCGGCACAGATACGCAGTATTTT. Encoded protein: CASSLVEVSGTDTQYF.

This clonotype has a handful of counts. Given a much more abundant clone one base away, this may be a read error. This rearrangement joins TRBV7-2 to TRBJ2-1; no definite D call. Per the germline V gene, CDR1 is SGHTA and CDR2 is FQGNSA. CDR3 size: 12 residues. The CDR3 protein is CASSLSNNERFF. In DNA form, the CDR3 reads TGTGCCAGCAGCTTATCTAACAATGAGCGGTTCTTC.

Concerning this clonotype: One end of the junction fails to match germline, which may point to a read error. The rearrangement links TRBV2 to TRBJ2-7; 8 nucleotides agree with TRBD1. Germline V gene lookup returns CDR1 SNHLY and CDR2 FYNNEI. This CDR3 contains 14 residues. The CDR3 nucleotides read TGTGCCAGCAGTGAACAGGGGGCGGATTACGGGCAGTACTTC. The encoded protein is CASSEQGADYGQYF. The full variable domain, its missing parts supplied by reference TRBV2 and TRBJ2-7, is EPEVTQTPSHQVTQMGQEVILRCVPISNHLYFYWYRQILGQKVEFLVSFYNNEISEKSEIFDDQFSVERPDGSNFTLKIRSTKLEDSAMYFCASSEQGADYGQYFGPGTRLTVT.